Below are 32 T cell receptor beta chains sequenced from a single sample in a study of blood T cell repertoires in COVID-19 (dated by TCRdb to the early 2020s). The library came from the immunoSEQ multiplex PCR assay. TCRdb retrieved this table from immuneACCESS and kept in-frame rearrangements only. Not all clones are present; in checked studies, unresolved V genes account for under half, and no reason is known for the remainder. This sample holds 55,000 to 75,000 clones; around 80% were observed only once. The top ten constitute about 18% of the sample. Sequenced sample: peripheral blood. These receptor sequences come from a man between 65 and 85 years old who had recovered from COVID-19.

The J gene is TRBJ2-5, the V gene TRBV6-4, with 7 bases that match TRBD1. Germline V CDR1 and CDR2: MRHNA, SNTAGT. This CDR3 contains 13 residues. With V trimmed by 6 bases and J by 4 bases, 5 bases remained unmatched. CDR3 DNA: TGTGCCAGCAGCCCGAACAGGGGAGAGACCCAGTACTTC. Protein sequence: CASSPNRGETQYF.

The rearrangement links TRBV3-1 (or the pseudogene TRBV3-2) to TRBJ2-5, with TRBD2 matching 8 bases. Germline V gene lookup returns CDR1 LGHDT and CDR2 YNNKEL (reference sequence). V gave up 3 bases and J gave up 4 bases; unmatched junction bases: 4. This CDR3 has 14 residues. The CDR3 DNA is TGTGCCAGCAGCCAGAAGGCGGGAGGAGAGACCCAGTACTTC. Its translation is CASSQKAGGETQYF.

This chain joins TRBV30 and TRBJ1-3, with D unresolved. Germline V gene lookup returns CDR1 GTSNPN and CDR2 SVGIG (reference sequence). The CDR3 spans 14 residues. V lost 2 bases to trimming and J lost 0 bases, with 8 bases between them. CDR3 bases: TGTGCCTGGAGTCGACGGGACTCTGGAAACACCATATATTTT. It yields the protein CAWSRRDSGNTIYF. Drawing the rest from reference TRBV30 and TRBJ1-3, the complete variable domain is SQTIHQWPATLVQPVGSPLSLECTVEGTSNPNLYWYRQAAGRGLQLLFYSVGIGQISSEVPQNLSASRPQDRQFILSSKKLLLSDSGFYLCAWSRRDSGNTIYFGEGSWLTVV.

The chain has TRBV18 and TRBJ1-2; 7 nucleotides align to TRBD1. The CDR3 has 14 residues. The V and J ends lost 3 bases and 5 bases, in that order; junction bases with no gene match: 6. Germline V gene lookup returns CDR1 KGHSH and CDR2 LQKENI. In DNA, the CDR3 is TGTGCCAGCTCACCCTTAGACAGGGAGTATGGCTACACCTTC. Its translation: CASSPLDREYGYTF. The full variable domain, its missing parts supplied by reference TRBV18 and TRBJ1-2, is NAGVMQNPRHLVRRRGQEARLRCSPMKGHSHVYWYRQLPEEGLKFMVYLQKENIIDESGMPKERFSAEFPKEGPSILRIQQVVRGDSAAYFCASSPLDREYGYTFGSGTRLTVV.

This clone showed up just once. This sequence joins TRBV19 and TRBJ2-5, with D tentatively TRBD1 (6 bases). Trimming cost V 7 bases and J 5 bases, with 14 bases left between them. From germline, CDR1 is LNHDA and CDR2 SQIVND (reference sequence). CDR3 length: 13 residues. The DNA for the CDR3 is TGTGCCAGTACCAACAGGGTCGGGGAGACCCAGTACTTC. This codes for CASTNRVGETQYF.

CDR3 bases: TGTGCCAGCAGTTTAGAGGGACTAACTACCCATGGCTACACCTTC. It codes for CASSLEGLTTHGYTF. The rearrangement joins TRBV27 to TRBJ1-2; weak D call: TRBD1 (5 bases). V lost 2 bases to trimming and J lost 6 bases, with 16 bases between them. This CDR3 spans 15 amino acids. The germline V gene has CDR1 MNHEY and CDR2 SMNVEV (reference sequence).

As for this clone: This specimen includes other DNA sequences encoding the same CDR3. The CDR3 sequence: CASRGTGGEETQYF. The CDR3, as DNA: TGTGCCAGCAGAGGGACGGGGGGCGAGGAGACCCAGTACTTC. This chain links TRBV6-5 with TRBJ2-5, with a tentative D call TRBD2 (7 bases). Trimming took off 6 bases at V and 5 bases at J, with 16 bases between the two ends. Per germline, CDR1 MNHEY and CDR2 SVGAGI. The CDR3 has 14 amino acids.

CDR3 loop: CASSPDPPLAGGYNEQFF. The CDR3 DNA reads TGTGCCAGCAGCCCCGACCCCCCACTAGCGGGAGGGTACAATGAGCAGTTCTTC. V is TRBV7-9 and J is TRBJ2-1; 13 bases align to TRBD2. The V and J ends lost 5 bases and 4 bases, in that order; junction bases with no gene match: 11. Looked up from germline, CDR1 is SEHNR and CDR2 is FQNEAQ (reference sequence). This CDR3 contains 18 residues.

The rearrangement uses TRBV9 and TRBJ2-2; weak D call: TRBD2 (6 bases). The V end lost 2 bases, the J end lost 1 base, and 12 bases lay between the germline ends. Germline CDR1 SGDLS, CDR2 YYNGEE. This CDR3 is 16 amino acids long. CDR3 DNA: TGTGCCAGCAGCGTTGGGAGTAGCGGGAACACCGGGGAGCTGTTTTTT. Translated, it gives CASSVGSSGNTGELFF.

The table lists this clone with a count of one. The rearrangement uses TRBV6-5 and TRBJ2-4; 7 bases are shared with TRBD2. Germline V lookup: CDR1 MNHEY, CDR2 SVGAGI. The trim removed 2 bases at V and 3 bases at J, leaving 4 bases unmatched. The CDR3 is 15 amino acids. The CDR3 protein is CASSYGGVDKNIQYF. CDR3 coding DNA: TGTGCCAGCAGTTACGGGGGGGTCGACAAAAACATTCAGTACTTC.

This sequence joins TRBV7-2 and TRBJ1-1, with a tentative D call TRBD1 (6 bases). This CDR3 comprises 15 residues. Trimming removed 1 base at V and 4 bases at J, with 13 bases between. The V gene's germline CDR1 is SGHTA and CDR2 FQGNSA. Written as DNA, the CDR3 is TGTGCCAGCAGCTTAGTAGGGGGAGCAGGCACTGAAGCTTTCTTT. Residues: CASSLVGGAGTEAFF.

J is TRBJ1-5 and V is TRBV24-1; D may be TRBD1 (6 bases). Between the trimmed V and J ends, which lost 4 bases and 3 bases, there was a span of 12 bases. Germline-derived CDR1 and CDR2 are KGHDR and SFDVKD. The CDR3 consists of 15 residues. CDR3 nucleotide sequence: TGTGCCACCAGTGACGGAGGACAGTTCAATCAGCCCCAGCATTTT. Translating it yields CATSDGGQFNQPQHF.

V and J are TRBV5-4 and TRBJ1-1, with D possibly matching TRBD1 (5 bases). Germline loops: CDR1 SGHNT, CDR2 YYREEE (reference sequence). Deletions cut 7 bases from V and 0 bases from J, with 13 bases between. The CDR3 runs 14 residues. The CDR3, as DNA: TGTGCCAGCGGTACCGACAGATTGAACACTGAAGCTTTCTTT. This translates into CASGTDRLNTEAFF. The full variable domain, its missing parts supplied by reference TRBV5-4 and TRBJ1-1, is ETGVTQSPTHLIKTRGQQVTLRCSSQSGHNTVSWYQQALGQGPQFIFQYYREEENGRGNFPPRFSGLQFPNYSSELNVNALELDDSALYLCASGTDRLNTEAFFGQGTRLTVV.

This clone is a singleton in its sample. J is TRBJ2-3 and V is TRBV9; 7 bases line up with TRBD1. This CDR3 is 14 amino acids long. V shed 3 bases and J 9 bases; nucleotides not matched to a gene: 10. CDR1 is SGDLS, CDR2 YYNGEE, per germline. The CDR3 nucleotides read TGTGCCAGCAGCGGCGGAACGGCGACAGGGACGCAGTATTTT. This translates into CASSGGTATGTQYF.

The CDR3 DNA follows: TGTGCCATCAGTGAGTCTTTGTTTAGCGGGAGACAAAACATTCAGTACTTC. Its protein product is CAISESLFSGRQNIQYF. This chain joins TRBV10-3 and TRBJ2-4; 9 bases agree with TRBD2. The CDR3 spans 17 residues. Germline CDR1 and CDR2: ENHRY and SYGVKD. The V and J ends lost 0 bases and 5 bases, in that order; junction bases with no gene match: 8.

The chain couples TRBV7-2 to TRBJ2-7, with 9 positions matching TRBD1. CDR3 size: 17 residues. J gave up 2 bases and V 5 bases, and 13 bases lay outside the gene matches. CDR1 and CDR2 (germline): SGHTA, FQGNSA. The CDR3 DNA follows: TGTGCCAGCAGCGAGAAGACCGGGACAGGGCTAACCTACGAGCAGTACTTC. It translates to CASSEKTGTGLTYEQYF.

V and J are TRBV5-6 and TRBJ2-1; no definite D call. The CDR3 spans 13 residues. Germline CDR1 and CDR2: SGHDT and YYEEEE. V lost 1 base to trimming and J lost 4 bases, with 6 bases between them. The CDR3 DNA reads TGTGCCAGCAGCTTGACAGTTTACAATGAGCAGTTCTTC. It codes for CASSLTVYNEQFF.

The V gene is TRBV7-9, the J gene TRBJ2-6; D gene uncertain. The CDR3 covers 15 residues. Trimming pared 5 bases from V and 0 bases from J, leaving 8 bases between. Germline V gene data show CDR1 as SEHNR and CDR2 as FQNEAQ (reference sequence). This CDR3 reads CASSRAGSGANVLTF. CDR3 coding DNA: TGTGCCAGCAGCCGCGCTGGCTCTGGGGCCAACGTCCTGACTTTC.

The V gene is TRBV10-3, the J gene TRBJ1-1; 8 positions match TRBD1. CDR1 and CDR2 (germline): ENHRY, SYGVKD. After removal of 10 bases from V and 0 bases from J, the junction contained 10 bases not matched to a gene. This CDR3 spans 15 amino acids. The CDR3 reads CATCLDRDMNTEAFF. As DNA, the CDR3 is TGTGCCACGTGCCTGGACAGGGACATGAACACTGAAGCTTTCTTT.

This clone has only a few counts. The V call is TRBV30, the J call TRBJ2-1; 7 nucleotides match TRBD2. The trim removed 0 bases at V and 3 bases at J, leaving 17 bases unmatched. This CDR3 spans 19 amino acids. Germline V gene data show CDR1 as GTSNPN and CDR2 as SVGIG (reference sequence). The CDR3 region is CAWSVLSVGLLADYNEQFF. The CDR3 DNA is TGTGCCTGGAGTGTACTTAGTGTCGGGTTGCTAGCGGACTACAATGAGCAGTTCTTC.

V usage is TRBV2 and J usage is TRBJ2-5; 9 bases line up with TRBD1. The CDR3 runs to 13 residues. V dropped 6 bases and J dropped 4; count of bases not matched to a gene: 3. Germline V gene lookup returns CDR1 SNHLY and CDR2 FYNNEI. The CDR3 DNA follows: TGTGCCAGCAGGGACAGGGGACGAGAGACCCAGTACTTC. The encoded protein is CASRDRGRETQYF.

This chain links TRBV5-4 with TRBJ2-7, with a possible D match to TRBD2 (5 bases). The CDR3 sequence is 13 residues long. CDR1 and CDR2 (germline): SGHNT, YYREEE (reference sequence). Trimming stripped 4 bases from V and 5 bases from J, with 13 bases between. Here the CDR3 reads CASSDGVLNEQYF. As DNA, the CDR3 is TGTGCCAGCAGCGACGGGGTTCTGAACGAGCAGTACTTC.

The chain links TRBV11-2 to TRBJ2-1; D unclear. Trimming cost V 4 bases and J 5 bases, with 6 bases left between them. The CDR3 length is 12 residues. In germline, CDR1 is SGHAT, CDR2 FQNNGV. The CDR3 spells CASSSQDNEQFF. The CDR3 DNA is TGTGCCAGCAGCTCACAAGACAATGAGCAGTTCTTC.

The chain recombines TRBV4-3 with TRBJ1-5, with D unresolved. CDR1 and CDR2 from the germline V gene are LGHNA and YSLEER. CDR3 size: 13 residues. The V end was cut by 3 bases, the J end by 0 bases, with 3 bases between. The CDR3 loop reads CASSHSSNQPQHF. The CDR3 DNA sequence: TGCGCCAGCAGCCATAGTAGCAATCAGCCCCAGCATTTT.

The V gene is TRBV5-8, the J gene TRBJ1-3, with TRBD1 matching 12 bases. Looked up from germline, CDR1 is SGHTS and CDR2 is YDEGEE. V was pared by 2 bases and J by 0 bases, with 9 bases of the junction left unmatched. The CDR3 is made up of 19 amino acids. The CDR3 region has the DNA TGTGCCAGCAGCTTCCCCGGGACAGGGGGCAAACCCTCTGGAAACACCATATATTTT. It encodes CASSFPGTGGKPSGNTIYF.

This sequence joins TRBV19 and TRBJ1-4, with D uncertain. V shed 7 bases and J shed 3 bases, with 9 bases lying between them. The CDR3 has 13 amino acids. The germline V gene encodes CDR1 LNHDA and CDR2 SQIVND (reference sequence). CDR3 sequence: CASTSYSNEKLFF. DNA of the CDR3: TGTGCCAGTACCTCGTATTCTAATGAAAAACTGTTTTTT.

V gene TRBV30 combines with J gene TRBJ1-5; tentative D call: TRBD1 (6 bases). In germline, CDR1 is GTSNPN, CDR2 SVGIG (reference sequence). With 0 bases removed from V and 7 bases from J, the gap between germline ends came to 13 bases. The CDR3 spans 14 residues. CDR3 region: CAWSVLRGQQPQHF. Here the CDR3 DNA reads TGTGCCTGGAGTGTACTGCGGGGGCAGCAGCCCCAGCATTTT.

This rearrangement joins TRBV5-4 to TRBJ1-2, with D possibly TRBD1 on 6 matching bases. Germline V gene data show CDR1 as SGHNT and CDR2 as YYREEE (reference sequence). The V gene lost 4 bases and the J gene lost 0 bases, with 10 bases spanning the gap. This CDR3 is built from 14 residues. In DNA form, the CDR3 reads TGTGCCAGCAGCGCGGACAGAGCTAACTATGGCTACACCTTC. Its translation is CASSADRANYGYTF.

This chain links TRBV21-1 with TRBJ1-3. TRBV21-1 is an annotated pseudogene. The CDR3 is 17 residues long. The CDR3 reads CASSKDSGGAGRNTIYF. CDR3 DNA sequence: TGTGCCAGCAGCAAAGATAGCGGGGGGGCCGGGAGAAACACCATATATTTT.

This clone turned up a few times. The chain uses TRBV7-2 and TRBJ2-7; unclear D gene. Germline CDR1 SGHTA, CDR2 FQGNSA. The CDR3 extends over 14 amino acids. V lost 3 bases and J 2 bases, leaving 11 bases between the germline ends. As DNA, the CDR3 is TGTGCCAGCAGCTTTACAGTATCAACCTACGAGCAGTACTTC. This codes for CASSFTVSTYEQYF.

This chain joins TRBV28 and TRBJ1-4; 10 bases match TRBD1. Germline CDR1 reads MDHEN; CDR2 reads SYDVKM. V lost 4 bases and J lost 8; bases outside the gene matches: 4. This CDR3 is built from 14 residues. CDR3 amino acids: CASSSGQGTEKLFF. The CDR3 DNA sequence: TGTGCCAGCAGTTCGGGACAGGGGACCGAAAAACTGTTTTTT.

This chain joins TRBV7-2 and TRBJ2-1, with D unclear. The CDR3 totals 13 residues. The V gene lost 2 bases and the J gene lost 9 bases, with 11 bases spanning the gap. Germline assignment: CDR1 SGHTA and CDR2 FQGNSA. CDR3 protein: CASSLNRAREQFF. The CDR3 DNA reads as TGTGCCAGCAGCTTAAATCGAGCCCGTGAGCAGTTCTTC.